This T cell receptor beta chain was profiled in a study of T cell responses to AZD1222 COVID-19 vaccine. Note on this clone: Its antigen is not known.

The repertoire was sequenced with immunoSEQ multiplex PCR; TCRdb's copy has only in-frame clones and lacks some. Altogether about 140,000 clones are present, about 91% being singletons, with the ten largest covering around 3.6%. The CDR3 covers 13 residues. V trimming: 0 bases; J trimming: 7 bases; junction bases outside the gene matches: 0. Per germline, CDR1 SGHRS and CDR2 YFSETQ. General study points: Repertoire collection took place solely once the T cell response had peaked. Spike-specific TCR breadth and depth were elevated following two AZD1222 doses.

The sequencing here drew on peripheral blood, taken on day 0 of AZD1222 vaccination. The genes are TRBV5-1 and TRBJ2-5; 10 bases are shared with TRBD2. The clonotype originates from an adult in good health. This chain's CDR3 is CASSLEREGTQYF. The DNA of the CDR3 is TGCGCCAGCAGCTTGGAGCGGGAGGGGACCCAGTACTTC.